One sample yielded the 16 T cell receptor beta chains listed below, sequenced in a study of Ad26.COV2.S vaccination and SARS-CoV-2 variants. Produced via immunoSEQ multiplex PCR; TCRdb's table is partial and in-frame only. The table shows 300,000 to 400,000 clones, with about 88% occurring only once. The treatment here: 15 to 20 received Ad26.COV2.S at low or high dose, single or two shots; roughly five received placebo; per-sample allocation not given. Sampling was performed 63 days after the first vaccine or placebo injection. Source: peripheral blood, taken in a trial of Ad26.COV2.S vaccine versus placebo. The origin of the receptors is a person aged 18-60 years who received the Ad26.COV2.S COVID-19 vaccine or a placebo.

CDR3 loop: CASSQHQSQPQHF. CDR3 nucleotide sequence: TGCGCCAGCAGCCAACACCAGAGTCAGCCCCAGCATTTT. This rearrangement joins TRBV4-3 to TRBJ1-5, with no clear D. Germline V gene data show CDR1 as LGHNA and CDR2 as YSLEER. Trimming removed 2 bases at V and 6 bases at J, with 8 bases between. The CDR3 is 13 amino acids.

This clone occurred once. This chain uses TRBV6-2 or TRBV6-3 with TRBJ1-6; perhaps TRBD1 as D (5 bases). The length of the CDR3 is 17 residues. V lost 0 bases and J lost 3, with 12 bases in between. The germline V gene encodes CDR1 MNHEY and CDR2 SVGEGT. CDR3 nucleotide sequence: TGTGCCAGCAGTTACTCGTGGAAGGGGATCTATAATTCACCCCTCCACTTT. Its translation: CASSYSWKGIYNSPLHF.

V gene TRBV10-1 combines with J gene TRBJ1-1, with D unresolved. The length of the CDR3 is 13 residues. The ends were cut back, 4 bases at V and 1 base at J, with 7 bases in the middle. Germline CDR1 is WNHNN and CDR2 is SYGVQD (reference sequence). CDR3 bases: TGCGCCAGCAGTGCGGACGGGAACACTGAAGCTTTCTTT. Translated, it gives CASSADGNTEAFF.

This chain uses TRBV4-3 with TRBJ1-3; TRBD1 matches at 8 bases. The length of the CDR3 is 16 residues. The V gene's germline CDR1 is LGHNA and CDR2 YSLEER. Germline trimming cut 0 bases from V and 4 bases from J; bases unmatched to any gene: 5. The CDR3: CASSQDVTGGGNTIYF. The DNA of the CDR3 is TGCGCCAGCAGCCAAGATGTAACAGGGGGGGGAAACACCATATATTTT.

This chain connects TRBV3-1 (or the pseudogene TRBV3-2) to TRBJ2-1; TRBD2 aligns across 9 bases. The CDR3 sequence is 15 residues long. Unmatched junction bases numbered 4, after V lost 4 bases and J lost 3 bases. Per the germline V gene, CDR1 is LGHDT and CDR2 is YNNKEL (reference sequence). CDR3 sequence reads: CASSLAGVNYNEQFF. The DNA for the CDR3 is TGTGCCAGCAGCCTAGCGGGAGTAAACTACAATGAGCAGTTCTTC.

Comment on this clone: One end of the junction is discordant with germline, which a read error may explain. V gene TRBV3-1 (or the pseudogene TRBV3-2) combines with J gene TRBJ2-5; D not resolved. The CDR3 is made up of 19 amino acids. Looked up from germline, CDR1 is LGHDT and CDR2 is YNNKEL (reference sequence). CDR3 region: CASSQGGRRRTAHHETQYF. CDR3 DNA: TGTGCCAGCAGCCAAGGGGGTAGAAGAAGAACAGCTCACCACGAGACCCAGTACTTC.

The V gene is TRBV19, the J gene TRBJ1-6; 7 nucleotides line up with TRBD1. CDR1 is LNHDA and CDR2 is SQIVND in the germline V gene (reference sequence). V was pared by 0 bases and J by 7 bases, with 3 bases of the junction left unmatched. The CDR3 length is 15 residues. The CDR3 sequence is CASSIEGTVNSPLHF. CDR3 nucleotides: TGTGCCAGTAGTATAGAGGGGACAGTAAATTCACCCCTCCACTTT.

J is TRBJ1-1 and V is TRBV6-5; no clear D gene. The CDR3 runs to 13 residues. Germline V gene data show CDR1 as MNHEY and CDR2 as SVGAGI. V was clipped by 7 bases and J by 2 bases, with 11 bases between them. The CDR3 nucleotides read TGTGCCAGCAATATCGGGTATAACACTGAAGCTTTCTTT. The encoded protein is CASNIGYNTEAFF.

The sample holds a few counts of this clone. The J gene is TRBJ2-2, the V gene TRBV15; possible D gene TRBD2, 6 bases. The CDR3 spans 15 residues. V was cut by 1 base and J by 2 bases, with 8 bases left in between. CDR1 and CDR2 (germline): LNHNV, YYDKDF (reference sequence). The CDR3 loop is CATSRAGRNTGELFF. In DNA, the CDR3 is TGTGCCACCAGCAGAGCCGGGAGAAACACCGGGGAGCTGTTTTTT.

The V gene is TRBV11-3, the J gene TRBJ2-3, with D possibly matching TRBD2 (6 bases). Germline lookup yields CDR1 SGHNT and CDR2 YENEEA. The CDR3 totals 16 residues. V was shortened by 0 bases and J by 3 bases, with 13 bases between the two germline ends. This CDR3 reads CASSLEGTSGTDTQYF. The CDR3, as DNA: TGTGCCAGCAGCTTAGAGGGGACTTCCGGGACAGATACGCAGTATTTT.

CDR3 residues: CASSYRQLANNSPLHF. Written as DNA, the CDR3 is TGTGCCAGCAGTTACCGTCAACTGGCTAATAATTCACCCCTCCACTTT. The V call is TRBV6-5, the J call TRBJ1-6; D is unclear. V was shortened by 2 bases and J by 5 bases, with 13 bases between the two germline ends. The CDR3 extends over 16 amino acids. Germline V gene sequence: CDR1 MNHEY, CDR2 SVGAGI.

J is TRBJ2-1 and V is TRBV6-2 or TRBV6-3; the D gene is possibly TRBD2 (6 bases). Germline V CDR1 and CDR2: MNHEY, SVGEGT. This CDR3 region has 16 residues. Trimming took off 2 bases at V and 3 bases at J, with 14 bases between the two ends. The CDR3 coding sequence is TGTGCCAGCAGTTACGGCAGTAGCGGAAACTACAATGAGCAGTTCTTC. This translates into CASSYGSSGNYNEQFF.

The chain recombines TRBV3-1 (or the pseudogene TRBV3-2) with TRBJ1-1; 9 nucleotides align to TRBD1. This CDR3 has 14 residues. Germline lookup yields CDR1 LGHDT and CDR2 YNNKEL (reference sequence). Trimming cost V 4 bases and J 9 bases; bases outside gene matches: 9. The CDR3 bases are TGTGCCAGCAGCCCGACTTGGACAGGGGAACAAGCTTTCTTT. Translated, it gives CASSPTWTGEQAFF.

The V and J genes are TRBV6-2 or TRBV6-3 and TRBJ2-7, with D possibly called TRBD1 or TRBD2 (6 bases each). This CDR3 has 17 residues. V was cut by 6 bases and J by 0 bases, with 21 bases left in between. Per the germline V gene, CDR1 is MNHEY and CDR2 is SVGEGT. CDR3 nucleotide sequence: TGTGCCAGCAGCCAAATCAGGGCGGGACACATCTCCTACGAGCAGTACTTC. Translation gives CASSQIRAGHISYEQYF.

This CDR3 is CASSGTGGDYGYTF. CDR3 DNA sequence: TGTGCCAGCAGTGGGACAGGGGGAGACTATGGCTACACCTTC. The chain recombines TRBV2 with TRBJ1-2, with 10 bases lining up with TRBD1. CDR3 length: 14 amino acids. Unmatched junction bases numbered 2, after V lost 4 bases and J lost 3 bases. Per germline, CDR1 SNHLY and CDR2 FYNNEI.

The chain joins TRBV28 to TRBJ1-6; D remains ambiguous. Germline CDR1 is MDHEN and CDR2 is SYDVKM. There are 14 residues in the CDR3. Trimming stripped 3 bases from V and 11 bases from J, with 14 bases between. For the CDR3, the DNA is TGTGCCAGCAGTTTCTCAACCCTTATTCCACCCCTCCACTTT. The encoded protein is CASSFSTLIPPLHF.